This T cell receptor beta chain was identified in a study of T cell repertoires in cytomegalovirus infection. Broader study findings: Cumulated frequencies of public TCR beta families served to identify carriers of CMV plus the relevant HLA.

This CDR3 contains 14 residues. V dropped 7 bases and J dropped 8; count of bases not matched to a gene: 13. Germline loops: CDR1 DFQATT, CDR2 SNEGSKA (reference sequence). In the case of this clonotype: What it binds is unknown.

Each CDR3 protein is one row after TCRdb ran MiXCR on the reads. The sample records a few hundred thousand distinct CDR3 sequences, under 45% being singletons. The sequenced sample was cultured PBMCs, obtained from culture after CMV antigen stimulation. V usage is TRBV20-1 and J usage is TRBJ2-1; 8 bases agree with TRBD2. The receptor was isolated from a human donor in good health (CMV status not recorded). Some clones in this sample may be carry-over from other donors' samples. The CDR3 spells CSVTRSGSMDEQFF. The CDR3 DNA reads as TGCAGTGTTACCCGCAGCGGGAGTATGGATGAGCAGTTCTTC.